This record concerns one TCR beta chain sequence. Unmatched junction bases numbered 8, after V lost 4 bases and J lost 4 bases. This CDR3 spans 16 amino acids. CDR1 SGHRS and CDR2 YFSETQ come from the germline V gene. Measured with immunoSEQ multiplex PCR; TCRdb has only the in-frame clones, and not every one. The table records around 700,000 clones, roughly 70% of them present only once. The data stem from a study of shared clonotypes between healthy human individuals. Sample: memory CD4+ T cells sorted from blood. Sample subset: CD45RA-negative fraction. The gene calls are TRBV5-1 and TRBJ1-3; 10 bases are shared with TRBD1. The TCR was taken from a woman aged 30 to 39 in good health. The chain's CDR3 is CASSQGDRGRGNTIYF. The CDR3 nucleotides read TGCGCCAGCAGCCAGGGGGACAGGGGAAGAGGAAACACCATATATTTT.